This T cell receptor (beta chain) stems from a study of cytomegalovirus exposure and HLA in healthy donors. Turning to the study itself: The approximately 130 validation repertoires and the roughly 680 first-cohort repertoires shared a platform, a later analysis reported. Study results and limitations: A later analysis found first-cohort TCR clusters tended to co-occur in the 130 or so validation repertoires. The study labeled 164 TCR beta chains cytomegalovirus-associated.

Repertoires were generated with immunoSEQ multiplex PCR, while TCRdb's copy carries only in-frame clones and drops some. The data hold some 120,000 clones, with roughly 89% observed a single time. As concerns this clone: The antigen is unknown.

Among the roughly 120 subjects of the validation cohort, separate from the 666-subject first cohort, were the donors. This receptor was identified in a woman aged 18-29 years in good health and CMV-seronegative. Sequenced material: PBMCs.

The CDR3, as DNA: TGTGCCAGCAGTTTAACTACAGGGGCAAGGGCAGCTTTCTTT. It translates to CASSLTTGARAAFF. The gene calls are TRBV28 and TRBJ1-1, with 7 nucleotides matching TRBD1. The CDR3 loop spans 14 amino acids. V shed 2 bases, J shed 10 bases, and the junction held 10 bases outside the gene matches. In germline, CDR1 is MDHEN, CDR2 SYDVKM.